This TCR beta chain came from a study of identical twins. Trimming removed 4 bases from V and 3 bases from J; junction bases left unmatched: 9. This CDR3 is built from 16 residues. Per the germline V gene, CDR1 is LGHDT and CDR2 is YNNKEL (reference sequence). Study results and caveats: Rather than following the same donors, the conclusions depended on cross-sectional statistical analysis. Out-of-frame TCR alpha sharing observed in monozygotic twins exceeded model estimates.

With template switching, a universal primer site was added, and the cDNA carried unique molecular identifiers. A single record per CDR3 protein comes from TCRdb applying MiXCR to the 5' RACE reads. The sample consists of under 900,000 distinct CDR3 sequences, 9% to 15% of them appearing once. This clonotype was seen at least ten times. Its antigen remains unknown. The sample was also reused in another study, on yellow fever vaccine responses in identical twins.

The specimen was PBMCs. V and J are TRBV3-1 and TRBJ2-1, with TRBD1 matching 7 bases. The sequence was collected from a woman in her late teens or twenties in good health. DNA of the CDR3: TGTGCCAGCAGCCGTGCACCAGGGGGTGGCTACAATGAGCAGTTCTTC. It is translated as CASSRAPGGGYNEQFF.